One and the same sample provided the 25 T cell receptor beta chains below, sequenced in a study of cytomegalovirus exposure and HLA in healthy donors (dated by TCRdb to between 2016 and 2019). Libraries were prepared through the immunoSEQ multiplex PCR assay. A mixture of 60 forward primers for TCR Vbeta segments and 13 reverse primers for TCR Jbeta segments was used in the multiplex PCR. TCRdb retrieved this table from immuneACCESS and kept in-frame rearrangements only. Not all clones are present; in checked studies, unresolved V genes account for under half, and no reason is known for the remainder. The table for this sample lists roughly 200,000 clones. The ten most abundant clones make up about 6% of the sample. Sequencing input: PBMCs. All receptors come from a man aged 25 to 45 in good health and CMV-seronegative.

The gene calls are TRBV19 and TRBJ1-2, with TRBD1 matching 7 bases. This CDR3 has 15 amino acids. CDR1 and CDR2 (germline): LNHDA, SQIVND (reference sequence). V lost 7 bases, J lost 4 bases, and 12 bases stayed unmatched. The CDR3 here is CASTPTPRQGYGYTF. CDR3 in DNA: TGTGCCAGTACCCCCACCCCGAGACAGGGCTATGGCTACACCTTC.

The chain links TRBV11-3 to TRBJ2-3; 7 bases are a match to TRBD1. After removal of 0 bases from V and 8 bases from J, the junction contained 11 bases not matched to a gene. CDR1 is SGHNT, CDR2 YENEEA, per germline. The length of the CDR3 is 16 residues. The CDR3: CASSLEIGTAAGTQYF. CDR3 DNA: TGTGCCAGCAGCTTAGAGATTGGGACAGCTGCAGGTACGCAGTATTTT. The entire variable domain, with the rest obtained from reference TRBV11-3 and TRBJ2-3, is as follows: EAGVVQSPRYKIIEKKQPVAFWCNPISGHNTLYWYLQNLGQGPELLIRYENEEAVDDSQLPKDRFSAERLKGVDSTLKIQPAELGDSAVYLCASSLEIGTAAGTQYFGPGTRLTVL.

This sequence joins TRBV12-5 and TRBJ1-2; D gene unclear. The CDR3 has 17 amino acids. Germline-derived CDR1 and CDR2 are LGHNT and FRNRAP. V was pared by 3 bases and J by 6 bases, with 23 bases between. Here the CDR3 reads CASGFEGSLGGGDGYTF. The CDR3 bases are TGTGCTAGTGGTTTCGAAGGATCACTGGGAGGTGGAGATGGCTACACCTTC.

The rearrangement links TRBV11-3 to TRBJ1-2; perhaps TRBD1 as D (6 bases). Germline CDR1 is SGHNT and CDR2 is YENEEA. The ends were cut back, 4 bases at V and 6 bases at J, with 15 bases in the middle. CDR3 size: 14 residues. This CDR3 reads CASSSQQGRDGYTF. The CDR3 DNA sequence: TGTGCCAGCAGCTCCCAACAGGGCCGAGATGGCTACACCTTC.

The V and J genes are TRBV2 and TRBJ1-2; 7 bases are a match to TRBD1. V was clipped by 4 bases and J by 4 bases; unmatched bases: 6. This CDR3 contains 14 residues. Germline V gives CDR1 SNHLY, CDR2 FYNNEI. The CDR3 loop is CASSVQAGGYGYTF. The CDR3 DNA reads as TGTGCCAGCAGTGTTCAAGCAGGGGGCTATGGCTACACCTTC.

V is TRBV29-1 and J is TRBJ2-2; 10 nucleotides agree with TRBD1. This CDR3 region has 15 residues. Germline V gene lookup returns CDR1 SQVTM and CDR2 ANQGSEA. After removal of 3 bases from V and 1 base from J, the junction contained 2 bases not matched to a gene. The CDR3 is CSVETGGWNTGELFF. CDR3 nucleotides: TGCAGCGTTGAGACAGGGGGCTGGAACACCGGGGAGCTGTTTTTT.

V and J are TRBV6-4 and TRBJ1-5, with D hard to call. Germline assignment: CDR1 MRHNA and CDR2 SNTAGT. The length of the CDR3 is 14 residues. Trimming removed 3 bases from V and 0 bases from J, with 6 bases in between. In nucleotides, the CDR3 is TGTGCCAGCAGTGATTCTTTTAGCAATCAGCCCCAGCATTTT. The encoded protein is CASSDSFSNQPQHF.

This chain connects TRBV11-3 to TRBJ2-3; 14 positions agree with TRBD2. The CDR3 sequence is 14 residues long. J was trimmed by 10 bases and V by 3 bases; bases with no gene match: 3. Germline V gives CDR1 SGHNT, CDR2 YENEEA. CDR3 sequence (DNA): TGTGCCAGCAGCTTGGGACTAGCGGGGGAAGCGCAGTATTTT. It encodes CASSLGLAGEAQYF.

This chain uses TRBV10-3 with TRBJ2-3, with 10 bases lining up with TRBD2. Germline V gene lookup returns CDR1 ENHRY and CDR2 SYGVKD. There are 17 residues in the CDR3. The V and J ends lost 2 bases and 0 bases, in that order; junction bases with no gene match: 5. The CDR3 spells CAISEKISGGSTDTQYF. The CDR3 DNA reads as TGTGCCATCAGTGAGAAAATTAGCGGGGGGAGCACAGATACGCAGTATTTT.

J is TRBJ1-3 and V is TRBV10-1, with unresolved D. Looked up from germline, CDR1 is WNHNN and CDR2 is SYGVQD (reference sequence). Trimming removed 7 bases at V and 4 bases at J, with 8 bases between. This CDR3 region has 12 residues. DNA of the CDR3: TGCGCCAGCATTTCCAGGGGAAACACCATATATTTT. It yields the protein CASISRGNTIYF.

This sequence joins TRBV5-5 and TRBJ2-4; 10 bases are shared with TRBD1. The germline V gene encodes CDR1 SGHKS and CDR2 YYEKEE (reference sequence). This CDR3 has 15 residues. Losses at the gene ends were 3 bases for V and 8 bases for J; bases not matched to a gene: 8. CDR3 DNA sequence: TGTGCCAGCAGCTACCGAGGGACAGGGGCTTACATTCAGTACTTC. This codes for CASSYRGTGAYIQYF.

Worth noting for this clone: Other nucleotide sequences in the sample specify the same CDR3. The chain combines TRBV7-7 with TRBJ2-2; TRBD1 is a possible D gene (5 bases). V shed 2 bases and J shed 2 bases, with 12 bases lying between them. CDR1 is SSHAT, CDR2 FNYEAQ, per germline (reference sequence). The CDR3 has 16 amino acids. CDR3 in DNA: TGTGCCAGCAGCTTAATCATGGGGCAAAACACCGGGGAGCTGTTTTTT. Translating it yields CASSLIMGQNTGELFF.

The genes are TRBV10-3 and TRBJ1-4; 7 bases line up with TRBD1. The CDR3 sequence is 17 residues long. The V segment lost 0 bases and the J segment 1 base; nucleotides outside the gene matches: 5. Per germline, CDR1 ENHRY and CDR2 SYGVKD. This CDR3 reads CAISESMAGGTNEKLFF. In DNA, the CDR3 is TGTGCCATCAGTGAGTCGATGGCAGGGGGAACTAATGAAAAACTGTTTTTT.

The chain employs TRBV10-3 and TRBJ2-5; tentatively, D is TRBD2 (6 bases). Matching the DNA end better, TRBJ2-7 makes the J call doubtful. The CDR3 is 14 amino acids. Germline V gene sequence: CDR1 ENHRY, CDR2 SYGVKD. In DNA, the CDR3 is TGTGCCATCAGTGAGTCGGTGGGAGGCTACGAGCAGTACTTC. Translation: CAISESVGGYEQYF.

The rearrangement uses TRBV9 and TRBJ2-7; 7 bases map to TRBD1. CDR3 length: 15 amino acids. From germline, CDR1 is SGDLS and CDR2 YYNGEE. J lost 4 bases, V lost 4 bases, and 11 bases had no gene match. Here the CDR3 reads CASSSTGTEFYEQYF. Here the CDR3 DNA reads TGTGCCAGCAGCAGTACCGGGACAGAATTTTACGAGCAGTACTTC.

The CDR3 region is CASRGREDTEAFF. CDR3 sequence (DNA): TGTGCCAGCAGAGGCAGAGAGGACACTGAAGCTTTCTTT. This sequence joins TRBV5-4 and TRBJ1-1; no clear D. V was clipped by 5 bases and J by 3 bases, with 11 bases between them. The CDR3 is 13 residues long. CDR1 and CDR2 from the germline V gene are SGHNT and YYREEE (reference sequence).

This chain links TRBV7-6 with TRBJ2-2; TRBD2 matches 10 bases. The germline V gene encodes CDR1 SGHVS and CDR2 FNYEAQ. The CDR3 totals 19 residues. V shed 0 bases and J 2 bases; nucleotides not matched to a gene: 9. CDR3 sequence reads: CASSLAWVSGRPNTGELFF. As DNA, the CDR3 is TGTGCCAGCAGCTTAGCGTGGGTTAGCGGGAGGCCAAACACCGGGGAGCTGTTTTTT.

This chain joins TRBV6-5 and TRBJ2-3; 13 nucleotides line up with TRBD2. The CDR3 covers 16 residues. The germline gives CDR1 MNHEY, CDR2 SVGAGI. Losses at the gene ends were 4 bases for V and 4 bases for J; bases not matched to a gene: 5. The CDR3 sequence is CASSSRLAGGADTQYF. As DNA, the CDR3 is TGTGCCAGCAGTTCCCGACTAGCGGGAGGAGCAGATACGCAGTATTTT.

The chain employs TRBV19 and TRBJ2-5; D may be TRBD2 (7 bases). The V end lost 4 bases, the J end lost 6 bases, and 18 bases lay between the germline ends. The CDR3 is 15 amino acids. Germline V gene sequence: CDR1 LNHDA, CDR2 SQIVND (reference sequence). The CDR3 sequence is CASSRPGLRGKTQYF. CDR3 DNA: TGTGCCAGTAGTAGGCCGGGACTAAGGGGGAAGACCCAGTACTTC.

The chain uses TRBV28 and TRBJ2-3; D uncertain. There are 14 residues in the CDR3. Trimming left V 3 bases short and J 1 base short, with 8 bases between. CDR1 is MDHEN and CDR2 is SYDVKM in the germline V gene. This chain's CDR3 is CASSFITGTDTQYF. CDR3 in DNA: TGTGCCAGCAGTTTTATCACGGGCACAGATACGCAGTATTTT. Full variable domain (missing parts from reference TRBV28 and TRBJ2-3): DVKVTQSSRYLVKRTGEKVFLECVQDMDHENMFWYRQDPGLGLRLIYFSYDVKMKEKGDIPEGYSVSREKKERFSLILESASTNQTSMYLCASSFITGTDTQYFGPGTRLTVL.

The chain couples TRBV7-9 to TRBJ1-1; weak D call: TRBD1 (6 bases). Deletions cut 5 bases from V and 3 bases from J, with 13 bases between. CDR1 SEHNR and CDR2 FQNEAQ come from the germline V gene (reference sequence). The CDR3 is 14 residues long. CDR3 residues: CASSQGGGHTEAFF. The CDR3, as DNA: TGTGCCAGCAGCCAAGGCGGGGGGCACACTGAAGCTTTCTTT.

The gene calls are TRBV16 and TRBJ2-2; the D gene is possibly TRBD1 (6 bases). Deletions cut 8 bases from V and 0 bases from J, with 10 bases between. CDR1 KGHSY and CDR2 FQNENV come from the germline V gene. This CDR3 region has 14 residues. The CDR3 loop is CASRTDSNTGELFF. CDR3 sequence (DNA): TGTGCCAGCCGGACAGATTCGAACACCGGGGAGCTGTTTTTT.

The CDR3 DNA follows: TGTGCCAGCAGCGGGGGGTTTGAGCAGTTCTTC. Protein product: CASSGGFEQFF. The gene calls are TRBV7-9 and TRBJ2-1; possible D gene TRBD2, 6 bases. V was cut by 5 bases and J by 9 bases, with 8 bases left in between. The CDR3 covers 11 residues. In germline, CDR1 is SEHNR, CDR2 FQNEAQ (reference sequence). The full variable domain, its missing parts supplied by reference TRBV7-9 and TRBJ2-1, is DTGVSQNPRHKITKRGQNVTFRCDPISEHNRLYWYRQTLGQGPEFLTYFQNEAQLEKSRLLSDRFSAERPKGSFSTLEIQRTEQGDSAMYLCASSGGFEQFFGPGTRLTVL.

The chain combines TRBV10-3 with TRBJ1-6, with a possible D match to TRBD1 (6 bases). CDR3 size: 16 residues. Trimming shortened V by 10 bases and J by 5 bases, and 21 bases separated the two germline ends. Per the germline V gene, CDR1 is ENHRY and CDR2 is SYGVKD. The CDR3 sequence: CATRVGGGEDNSPLHF. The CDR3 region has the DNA TGTGCCACCCGAGTGGGGGGGGGCGAGGATAATTCACCCCTCCACTTT.

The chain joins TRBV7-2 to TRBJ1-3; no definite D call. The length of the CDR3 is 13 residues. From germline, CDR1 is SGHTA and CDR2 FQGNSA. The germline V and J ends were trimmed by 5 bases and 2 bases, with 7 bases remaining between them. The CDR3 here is CASSTETGNTIYF. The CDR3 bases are TGTGCCAGCAGCACCGAGACTGGAAACACCATATATTTT.